A selection of T cell receptor beta chains follows, all from one sample in a study of PD-L1 blockade in urothelial cancer. Produced via immunoSEQ multiplex PCR; TCRdb's table is partial and in-frame only. This table holds tens of thousands of clones, about 83% found once. Sequencing was performed on PBMCs, taken around atezolizumab (anti-PD-L1) treatment. All receptors come from a woman in her seventies with urothelial cancer. CDR3s include the opening cysteine and the closing phenylalanine or tryptophan. The D gene is left open where the match is weak.

V: TRBV6-5; D: .; CDR3: CASSPRRPLTGRLFF
V: TRBV13; D: .; CDR3: CASSSGGNYPYNEQFF
V: TRBV28; D: .; CDR3: CASSIGSGSEKLFF
V: TRBV6-1; D: .; CDR3: CASRELSGQGYTF
V: TRBV29-1; D: TRBD1; CDR3: CSVGQGLRTDTQYF
V: TRBV21-1; D: .; CDR3: CASSTCGSGVHEQYF
V: TRBV7-2; D: .; CDR3: CASSPTRVRVEAFF
V: TRBV28; D: .; CDR3: CASTRGFDGYTF
V: TRBV5-6; D: TRBD1; CDR3: CASSTGQGNYGYTF
V: TRBV28; D: TRBD1; CDR3: CASSLDRVGTGELFF
V: TRBV5-1; D: TRBD2; CDR3: CASSPLAGWQETQYF
V: TRBV11-2; D: TRBD2; CDR3: CASSLDGGGGTDTQYF
V: TRBV5-8; D: .; CDR3: CASSLGGPGELFF
V: TRBV5-6; D: .; CDR3: CASSLLGNQPQHF
V: TRBV2; D: TRBD1; CDR3: CASRNRDSSYEQYF
V: TRBV5-1; D: TRBD2; CDR3: CASSSGLAGGVGASQETQYF
V: TRBV5-1; D: .; CDR3: CASSTESSYNEQFF
V: TRBV2; D: .; CDR3: CATTPSGANVLTF
V: TRBV5-1; D: .; CDR3: CASSSPGLYEQYF
V: TRBV2; D: .; CDR3: CASSEERGGDYGYTF
V: TRBV7-6; D: TRBD2; CDR3: CASSLLGGGAGNEQFF
V: TRBV7-2; D: .; CDR3: CASSFRHRRGGNQPQHF
V: TRBV21-1; D: .; CDR3: CASSKTGRGYTF
V: TRBV7-2; D: .; CDR3: CASSLVSGAGPYGYTF
V: TRBV9; D: .; CDR3: CASSVLSRWSGNTIYF
V: TRBV10-2; D: .; CDR3: CASSVKGEGEAFF
V: TRBV18; D: TRBD1; CDR3: CASSGTGPDTQYF
V: TRBV5-1; D: .; CDR3: CASRDLGGAGTDTQYF
V: TRBV4-1; D: .; CDR3: CASSQVGGGIQYF
V: TRBV18; D: TRBD1; CDR3: CASSPDPGGRDEQYF
V: TRBV7-9; D: TRBD2; CDR3: CASSSYRLAGAETQYF
V: TRBV5-4; D: TRBD1; CDR3: CASSLGVPQGHTGELFF
V: TRBV29-1; D: TRBD1; CDR3: CSLRQTGAETQYF
V: TRBV18; D: TRBD2; CDR3: CASSDERGYEQYF
V: TRBV4-1; D: TRBD1; CDR3: CASSPSRWDSKNTEAFF
V: TRBV9; D: TRBD1; CDR3: CASSPWDSNSYEQYF
V: TRBV19; D: .; CDR3: CASNLQGPSTGELFF
V: TRBV6-6; D: .; CDR3: CASSYEGNEQFF
V: TRBV19; D: .; CDR3: CASTSTNYGYTF
V: TRBV29-1; D: .; CDR3: CSVASGGEAFF
V: TRBV5-1; D: TRBD1; CDR3: CASSRGQDAGELFF
V: TRBV18; D: .; CDR3: CASSFSYEQYF
V: TRBV7-3; D: .; CDR3: CASSKTATDTQYF
V: TRBV5-5; D: .; CDR3: CASSLGQAGDYGYTF
V: TRBV5-4; D: TRBD2; CDR3: CASMTGLAPRSTDTQYF
V: TRBV28; D: .; CDR3: CASSLSGETLAKNIQYF
V: TRBV9; D: .; CDR3: CASSARLEGFLYF
V: TRBV4-2; D: .; CDR3: CASSQERQGFYEQYF
V: TRBV7-6; D: .; CDR3: CASSARQDGYGYTF
V: TRBV2; D: TRBD2; CDR3: CASSELAGGYEQYF
V: TRBV6-5; D: .; CDR3: CASSNRGQGFF